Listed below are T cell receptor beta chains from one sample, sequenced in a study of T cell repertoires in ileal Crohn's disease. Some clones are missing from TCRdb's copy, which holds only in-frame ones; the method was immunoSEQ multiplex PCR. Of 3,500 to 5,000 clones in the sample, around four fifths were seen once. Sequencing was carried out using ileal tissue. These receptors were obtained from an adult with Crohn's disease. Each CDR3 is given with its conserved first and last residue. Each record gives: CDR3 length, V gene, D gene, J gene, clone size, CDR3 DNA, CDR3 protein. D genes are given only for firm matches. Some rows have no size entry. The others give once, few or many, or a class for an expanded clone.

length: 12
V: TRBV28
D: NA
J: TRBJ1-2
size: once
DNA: TGTGCCAGTTTTCAGGGTAACTATGGCTACACCTTC
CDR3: CASFQGNYGYTF

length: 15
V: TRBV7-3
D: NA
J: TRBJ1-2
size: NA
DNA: TGTGCCAGCAGCTTAACCCAAACAGGGTCGGGTGGCTACACCTTC
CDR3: CASSLTQTGSGGYTF

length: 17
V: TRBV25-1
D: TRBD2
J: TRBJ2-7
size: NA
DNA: TGTGCCAGCAGTGAAGTCCCCCCTCCGGGGGGTATCTACGAGCAGTACTTC
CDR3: CASSEVPPPGGIYEQYF

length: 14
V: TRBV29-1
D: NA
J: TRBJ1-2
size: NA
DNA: TGCAGCGTTGAGCCCATACAGGGCGGCTATGGCTACACCTTC
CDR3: CSVEPIQGGYGYTF

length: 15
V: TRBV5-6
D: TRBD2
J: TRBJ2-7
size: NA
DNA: TGTGCCAGCAGCTTGGTTAGCGGGGGGGCCTACGAGCAGTACTTC
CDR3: CASSLVSGGAYEQYF

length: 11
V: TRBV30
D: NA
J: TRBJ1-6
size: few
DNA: TGTGCCCACGGCGTTGGAGGACCCCTCCACTTT
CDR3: CAHGVGGPLHF

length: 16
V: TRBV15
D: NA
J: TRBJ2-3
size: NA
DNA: TGTGCCACCAGCAGAGATCAGGCCAGACCCACGGATACGCAGTATTTT
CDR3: CATSRDQARPTDTQYF

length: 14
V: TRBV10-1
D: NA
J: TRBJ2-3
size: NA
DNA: TGCGCCAGCAGTCACATTTCTAGCACAGATACGCAGTATTTT
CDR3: CASSHISSTDTQYF

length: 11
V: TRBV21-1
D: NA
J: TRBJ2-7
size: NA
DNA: TGTGCCAGCAGCATAAACTACGAGCAGTACTTC
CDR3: CASSINYEQYF

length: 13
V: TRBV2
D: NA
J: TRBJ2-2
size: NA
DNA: TGTGCCAGCAGACTAGAGAACACCGGGGAGCTGTTTTTT
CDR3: CASRLENTGELFF

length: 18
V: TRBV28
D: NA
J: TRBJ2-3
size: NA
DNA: TGTGCCAGCAGTCACTACGGGGGAGGTACGGAGAACACAGATACGCAGTATTTT
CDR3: CASSHYGGGTENTDTQYF

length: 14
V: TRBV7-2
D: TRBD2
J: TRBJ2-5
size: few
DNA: TGTGCCAGCAGCTTGCAAGCGGGACAAGAGACCCAGTACTTC
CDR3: CASSLQAGQETQYF

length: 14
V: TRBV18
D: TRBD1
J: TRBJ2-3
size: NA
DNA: TGTGCCAGCTCACCAGTCACAGGGGAAGATACGCAGTATTTT
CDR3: CASSPVTGEDTQYF

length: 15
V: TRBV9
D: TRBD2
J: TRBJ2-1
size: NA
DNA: TGTGCCAGCAGCGTAAGTGCGGGAGTCCACAATGAGCAGTTCTTC
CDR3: CASSVSAGVHNEQFF

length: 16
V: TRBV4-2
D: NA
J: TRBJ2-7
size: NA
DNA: TGTGCCAGCAGCCGCCCGCGTGGGGGGAGTATCTACGAGCAGTACTTC
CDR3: CASSRPRGGSIYEQYF

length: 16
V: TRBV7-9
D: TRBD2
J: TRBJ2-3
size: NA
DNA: TGTGCCAGCAGCCCAACCGGGACTAGCGGGGTGGATACGCAGTATTTT
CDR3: CASSPTGTSGVDTQYF

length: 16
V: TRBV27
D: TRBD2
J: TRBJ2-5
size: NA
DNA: TGTGCCAGCAGTTTAATGTCTCGGGTAGCGGGAGAGACCCAGTACTTC
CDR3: CASSLMSRVAGETQYF

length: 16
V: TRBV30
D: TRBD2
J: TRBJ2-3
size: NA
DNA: TGTGCCTGGAGCGTTTTTAGCGGGGGGGCCACAGATACGCAGTATTTT
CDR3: CAWSVFSGGATDTQYF

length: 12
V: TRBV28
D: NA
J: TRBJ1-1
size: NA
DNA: TGTGCCAGCAGGACGGGGGGCACTGAAGCTTTCTTT
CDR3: CASRTGGTEAFF

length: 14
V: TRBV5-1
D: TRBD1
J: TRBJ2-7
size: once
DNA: TGCGCCAGCAGCACAGGACAGGGGGCAGTCGAGCAGTACTTC
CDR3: CASSTGQGAVEQYF

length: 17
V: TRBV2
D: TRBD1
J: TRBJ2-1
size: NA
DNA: TGTGCCAGCAGCTCTCTCCTCGACAGGGGGCTGGGGAATGAGCAGTTCTTC
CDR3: CASSSLLDRGLGNEQFF

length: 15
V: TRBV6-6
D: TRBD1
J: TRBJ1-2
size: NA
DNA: TGTGCCAGCAGTTCTCTTAGGACAGGGAATCGGGGCTACACCTTC
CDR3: CASSSLRTGNRGYTF

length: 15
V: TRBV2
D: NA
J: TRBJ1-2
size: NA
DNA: TGTGCCAGCAGTCCCCAAAGACAGTCCGTCTATGGCTACACCTTC
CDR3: CASSPQRQSVYGYTF

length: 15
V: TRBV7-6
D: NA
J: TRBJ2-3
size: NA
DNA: TGTGCCAGCAGCCCTTCTGGGGGCTGGGGAGATACGCAGTATTTT
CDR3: CASSPSGGWGDTQYF

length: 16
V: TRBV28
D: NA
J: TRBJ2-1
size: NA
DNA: TGTGCCAGCAACACCCCCTCTAGCGAGGGATACAATGAGCAGTTCTTC
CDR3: CASNTPSSEGYNEQFF

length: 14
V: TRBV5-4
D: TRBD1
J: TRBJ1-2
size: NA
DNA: TGTGCCAGCAGCTTGCCCGGGACAGGGCATGGCTACACCTTC
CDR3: CASSLPGTGHGYTF

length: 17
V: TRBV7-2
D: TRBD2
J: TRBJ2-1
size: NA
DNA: TGTGCCAGCTTCGGGACTAGACTAGCGGGGGGGAACGATGAGCAGTTCTTC
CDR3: CASFGTRLAGGNDEQFF

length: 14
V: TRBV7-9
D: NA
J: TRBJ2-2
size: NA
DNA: TGTGCCAGCAGCTCGCAGGGGCAGGTCGGGGAGCTGTTTTTT
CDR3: CASSSQGQVGELFF

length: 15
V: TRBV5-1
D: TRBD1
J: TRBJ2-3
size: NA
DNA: TGCGCCAGCAGCTTGGACGGGACAGGGGCAGATACGCAGTATTTT
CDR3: CASSLDGTGADTQYF

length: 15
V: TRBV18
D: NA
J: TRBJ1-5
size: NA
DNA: TGTGCCAGCTCACTTTCGGGCCTTTCGAAAGGGGCCCAGCATTTT
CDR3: CASSLSGLSKGAQHF

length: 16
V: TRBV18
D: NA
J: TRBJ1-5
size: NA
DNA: TGTGCCAGCTCCGAATCTCAGGGGAACCTCAATCAGCCCCAGCATTTT
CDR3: CASSESQGNLNQPQHF

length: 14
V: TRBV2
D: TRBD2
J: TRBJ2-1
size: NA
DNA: TGTGCCAGCAGAGTCGGGACTAGCGGTAATGAGCAGTTCTTC
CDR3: CASRVGTSGNEQFF

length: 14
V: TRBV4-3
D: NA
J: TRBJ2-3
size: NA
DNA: TGCGCCAGCAGCCAAGAAACGACCGGGGATACGCAGTATTTT
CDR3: CASSQETTGDTQYF

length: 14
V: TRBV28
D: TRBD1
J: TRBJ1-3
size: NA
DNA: TGTGCCAGCACCCTGGACAGGGCAGGAAACACCATATATTTT
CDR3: CASTLDRAGNTIYF

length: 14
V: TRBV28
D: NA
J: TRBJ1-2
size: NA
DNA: TGTGCCAGCAGTCCCCAGGGGTCCCCAGTTGGCTACACCTTC
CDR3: CASSPQGSPVGYTF

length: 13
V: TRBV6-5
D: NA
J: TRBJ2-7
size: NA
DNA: TGTGCCAGCAGTTTCGAGGTGATGAGTGAGCAGTACTTC
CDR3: CASSFEVMSEQYF

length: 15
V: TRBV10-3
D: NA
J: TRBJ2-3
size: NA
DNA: TGTGCCATCAGGCAGGGCGGTCAAGGCACAGATACGCAGTATTTT
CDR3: CAIRQGGQGTDTQYF

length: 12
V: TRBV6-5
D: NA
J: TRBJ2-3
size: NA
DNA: TGTGCCAGCAGGTCGAGCACAGATACGCAGTATTTT
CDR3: CASRSSTDTQYF

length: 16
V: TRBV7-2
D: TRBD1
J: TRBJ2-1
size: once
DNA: TGTGCCAGCAGCCCCAATGGACAGGGGGCGGGGAATGAGCAGTTCTTC
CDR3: CASSPNGQGAGNEQFF

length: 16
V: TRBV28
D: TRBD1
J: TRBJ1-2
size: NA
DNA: TGTGCCAGCAGTAGGTTGAGACAGGGGCCCTCCTATGGCTACACCTTC
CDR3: CASSRLRQGPSYGYTF

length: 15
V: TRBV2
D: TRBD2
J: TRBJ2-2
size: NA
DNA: TGTGCCAGCAGTGTACTAGCGGGGGAAACCGGGGAGCTGTTTTTT
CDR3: CASSVLAGETGELFF

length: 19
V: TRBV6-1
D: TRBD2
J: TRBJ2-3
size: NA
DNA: TGTGCCAGCAGTGAACGGGCGGGGGGCCGGGTTATTGGGACAGATACGCAGTATTTT
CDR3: CASSERAGGRVIGTDTQYF

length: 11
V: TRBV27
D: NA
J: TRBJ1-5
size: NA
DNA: TGTGCCAGCAGCCTCAATCAGCCCCAGCATTTT
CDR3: CASSLNQPQHF

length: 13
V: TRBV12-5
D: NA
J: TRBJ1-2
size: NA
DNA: TGTGCTAGTGGTTTGTCTTCTAACTATGGCTACACCTTC
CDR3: CASGLSSNYGYTF

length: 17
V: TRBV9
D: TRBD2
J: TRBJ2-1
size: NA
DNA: TGTGCCAGCAGCGTCGGACTAGCGGGGGGGTTTGGGAATGAGCAGTTCTTC
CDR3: CASSVGLAGGFGNEQFF